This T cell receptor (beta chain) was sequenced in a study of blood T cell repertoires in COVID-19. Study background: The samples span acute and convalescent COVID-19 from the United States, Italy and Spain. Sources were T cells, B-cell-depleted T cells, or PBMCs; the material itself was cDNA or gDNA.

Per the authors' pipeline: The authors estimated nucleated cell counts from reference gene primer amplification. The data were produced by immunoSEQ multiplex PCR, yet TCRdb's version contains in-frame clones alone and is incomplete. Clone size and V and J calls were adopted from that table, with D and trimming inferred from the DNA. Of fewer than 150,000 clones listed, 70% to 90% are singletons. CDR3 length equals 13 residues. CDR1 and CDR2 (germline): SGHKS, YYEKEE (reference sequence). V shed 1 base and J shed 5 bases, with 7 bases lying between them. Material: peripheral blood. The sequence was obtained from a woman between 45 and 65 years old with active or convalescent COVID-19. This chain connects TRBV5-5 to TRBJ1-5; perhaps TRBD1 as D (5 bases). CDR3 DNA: TGTGCCAGCAGCTTGTGGGGGGATCAGCCCCAGCATTTT. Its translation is CASSLWGDQPQHF.